In its sample, the clone carrying this T cell receptor beta chain was seen a few times. The target antigen is unknown. Germline trimming cut 1 base from V and 1 base from J; bases unmatched to any gene: 2. Germline CDR1 GTSNPN, CDR2 SVGIG (reference sequence). The CDR3 loop spans 14 amino acids. The data are from a study of CD8 T cells in ankylosing spondylitis. Notes on the study in general: Typical of ankylosing spondylitis blood, it appeared, was a TCR beta motif of about eight highly homologous variants. Disease-linked clones were reportedly significantly enriched in matched ankylosing spondylitis synovial fluid.

TCRdb reprocessed the 5' RACE reads with MiXCR, giving one entry per CDR3 protein. The sample lists more than 150,000 distinct CDR3 sequences, roughly 13% seen once, with approximately 17% in the top ten. The receptor was isolated from a male donor with ankylosing spondylitis or in good health (not recorded which). V usage is TRBV30 and J usage is TRBJ1-1; the match to TRBD1 covers 8 bases. The source material was blood, either unsorted or a sorted T cell fraction (not recorded which). CDR3 region: CAWSGGQGNTEAFF. In DNA, the CDR3 is TGTGCCTGGAGTGGCGGACAGGGGAACACTGAAGCTTTCTTT.